A single sample gave rise to the 16 T cell receptor beta chains below, sequenced in a study of a mutant IDH1 vaccine in newly diagnosed glioma. The time point is: week 35, safety follow-up. Doses comprised 300 ug of mutant IDH1 20-mer peptide each, plus topical imiquimod. Some clones are missing from TCRdb's copy, which holds only in-frame ones; the method was immunoSEQ multiplex PCR. Of tens of thousands of clones in the sample, around three quarters were seen once. These receptors have no identified antigens. The source was PBMCs, collected from a glioma patient whose treatment included an IDH1 peptide vaccine. These receptors were taken from a man between 35 and 55 years old with glioma. Some clones in this sample may be carry-over from other donors' samples.

The chain is built from TRBV9 and TRBJ1-6; D ambiguous. Per the germline V gene, CDR1 is SGDLS and CDR2 is YYNGEE. The CDR3 is 15 amino acids. V was trimmed by 3 bases and J by 9 bases, leaving 16 bases between them. CDR3 region: CASSDSLPSGSPLHF. The CDR3 bases are TGTGCCAGCAGCGACAGCTTACCGTCGGGTTCACCCCTCCACTTT.

The chain recombines TRBV5-1 with TRBJ2-3; TRBD2 matches 8 bases. Germline V gene sequence: CDR1 SGHRS, CDR2 YFSETQ. Trimming cost V 0 bases and J 1 base; bases outside gene matches: 1. CDR3 size: 15 residues. Here the CDR3 DNA reads TGCGCCAGCAGCTTGGGGCGGGGGGGCACAGATACGCAGTATTTT. Translating gives CASSLGRGGTDTQYF.

V and J are TRBV6-5 and TRBJ1-1; D is ambiguous. V lost 4 bases and J 4 bases, leaving 10 bases between the germline ends. Looked up from germline, CDR1 is MNHEY and CDR2 is SVGAGI. The CDR3 consists of 13 residues. CDR3 DNA: TGTGCCAGCAGTTCGCCATTAGGCACTGAAGCTTTCTTT. It specifies CASSSPLGTEAFF.

The chain links TRBV7-9 to TRBJ2-2; a possible D gene is TRBD2 (5 bases). The V end was cut by 3 bases, the J end by 5 bases, with 7 bases between. Per the germline V gene, CDR1 is SEHNR and CDR2 is FQNEAQ (reference sequence). The CDR3 has 13 residues. CDR3 nucleotide sequence: TGTGCCAGCAGCTTCGGGGTTACCGGGGAGCTGTTTTTT. This codes for CASSFGVTGELFF.

The chain has TRBV5-1 and TRBJ1-2, with TRBD1 matching over 9 bases. The junction had 3 bases not matched to a gene; V was cut back by 4 bases and J by 5 bases. CDR1 is SGHRS, CDR2 YFSETQ, per germline. The CDR3 is 13 amino acids. CDR3 in amino acids: CASSPGTGYGYTF. In DNA, the CDR3 is TGCGCCAGCAGCCCCGGGACAGGGTATGGCTACACCTTC.

The chain combines TRBV5-4 with TRBJ1-2; the match to TRBD1 covers 8 bases. Trimming took 0 bases from V and 4 from J; bases not matched to a gene: 8. The germline gives CDR1 SGHNT, CDR2 YYREEE (reference sequence). The CDR3 is made up of 16 amino acids. CDR3: CASSLGGQGGIYGYTF. The CDR3, as DNA: TGTGCCAGCAGCTTGGGCGGACAGGGAGGGATCTATGGCTACACCTTC. Supplemented by reference TRBV5-4 and TRBJ1-2, the full variable domain reads ETGVTQSPTHLIKTRGQQVTLRCSSQSGHNTVSWYQQALGQGPQFIFQYYREEENGRGNFPPRFSGLQFPNYSSELNVNALELDDSALYLCASSLGGQGGIYGYTFGSGTRLTVV.

The chain has TRBV15 and TRBJ2-2; 9 bases are a match to TRBD1. Per germline, CDR1 LNHNV and CDR2 YYDKDF (reference sequence). The V and J ends lost 5 bases and 2 bases, in that order; junction bases with no gene match: 12. This CDR3 has 18 amino acids. The CDR3 nucleotides read TGTGCCACCAGCGGAGGTACTGGGACAGGGAGTAACACCGGGGAGCTGTTTTTT. Translation: CATSGGTGTGSNTGELFF.

The J gene is TRBJ2-7, the V gene TRBV5-1, with 11 nucleotides matching TRBD1. This CDR3 has 15 residues. Germline V gene sequence: CDR1 SGHRS, CDR2 YFSETQ. V was clipped by 4 bases and J by 3 bases; unmatched bases: 6. CDR3 loop: CASSLRTGGGYEQYF. The CDR3 nucleotides are TGCGCCAGCAGCCTAAGGACAGGGGGCGGCTACGAGCAGTACTTC.

This clone was recorded a few times. This chain links TRBV5-5 with TRBJ1-1, with 12 bases matching TRBD1. The V gene end was trimmed by 3 bases and the J gene end by 0 bases; junction bases not matched to a gene: 6. There are 17 residues in the CDR3. From germline, CDR1 is SGHKS and CDR2 YYEKEE (reference sequence). CDR3 amino acids: CASSSGTGGYLNTEAFF. The DNA of the CDR3 is TGTGCCAGCAGCTCCGGGACAGGGGGCTACTTGAACACTGAAGCTTTCTTT.

This clone was seen a single time. The chain recombines TRBV7-9 with TRBJ1-4, with D uncertain. Between the trimmed V and J ends, which lost 5 bases and 8 bases, there was a span of 18 bases. The CDR3 has 15 amino acids. Germline-derived CDR1 and CDR2 are SEHNR and FQNEAQ (reference sequence). CDR3 coding DNA: TGTGCCAGCAGCCCCCGTGAGGTGGAGTGGGAAAAACTGTTTTTT. This sequence encodes CASSPREVEWEKLFF.

The chain couples TRBV5-1 to TRBJ1-4, with TRBD1 as a possible D gene (5 bases). V lost 0 bases to trimming and J lost 8 bases, with 17 bases between them. The CDR3 loop spans 16 amino acids. CDR1 is SGHRS and CDR2 is YFSETQ in the germline V gene. CDR3 sequence: CASSLAPVGGGEKLFF. As DNA, the CDR3 is TGCGCCAGCAGCTTGGCCCCCGTGGGGGGAGGAGAAAAACTGTTTTTT.

This clone came up once. The V call is TRBV7-9, the J call TRBJ2-7; tentative D call: TRBD2 (5 bases). Germline lookup yields CDR1 SEHNR and CDR2 FQNEAQ (reference sequence). V lost 4 bases and J 3 bases, leaving 13 bases between the germline ends. The CDR3 loop spans 14 amino acids. In DNA form, the CDR3 reads TGTGCCAGCAGCTCAGACGGGGATTACTACGAGCAGTACTTC. This codes for CASSSDGDYYEQYF.

J is TRBJ1-6 and V is TRBV27; 7 positions match TRBD1. CDR1 is MNHEY, CDR2 SMNVEV, per germline (reference sequence). This CDR3 spans 15 amino acids. V shed 6 bases and J 2 bases; nucleotides not matched to a gene: 4. The CDR3 DNA reads as TGTGCCAGCAGCCCGGGACAGCCCTATAATTCACCCCTCCACTTT. It codes for CASSPGQPYNSPLHF.

The chain carries TRBV5-1 and TRBJ1-2; 12 bases line up with TRBD1. The CDR3 is 14 residues long. Germline loops: CDR1 SGHRS, CDR2 YFSETQ. Losses at the gene ends were 4 bases for V and 4 bases for J; bases not matched to a gene: 2. The CDR3, as DNA: TGCGCCAGCAGCCCGGGACAGGGGGCCTATGGCTACACCTTC. This sequence encodes CASSPGQGAYGYTF.

The chain employs TRBV6-6 and TRBJ1-1; a weak D match, TRBD1 (5 bases). Trimming cost V 6 bases and J 0 bases, with 14 bases left between them. The length of the CDR3 is 15 residues. Germline lookup yields CDR1 MNHNY and CDR2 SVGAGI (reference sequence). The CDR3 reads CASSLIGTVNTEAFF. The CDR3 DNA reads as TGTGCCAGCAGCCTGATCGGGACCGTGAACACTGAAGCTTTCTTT.

The V call is TRBV10-2, the J call TRBJ2-3; D call uncertain. The germline V and J ends were trimmed by 2 bases and 4 bases, with 10 bases remaining between them. The CDR3 length is 14 residues. CDR1 and CDR2 from the germline V gene are WSHSY and SAAADI. The CDR3 nucleotides are TGCGCCAGCAGTGAGCCCCCAGATGCAGATACGCAGTATTTT. Translation: CASSEPPDADTQYF.